This T cell receptor beta chain was recovered during a study of PD-1 and CTLA-4 blockade in melanoma. Produced via immunoSEQ multiplex PCR; TCRdb's table is partial and in-frame only. Among 25,000 to 35,000 clones, around 93% were seen once, and the ten largest hold roughly 9%. The CDR3 sequence is 15 residues long. The ends were cut back, 8 bases at V and 0 bases at J, with 16 bases in the middle. Per germline, CDR1 SEHNR and CDR2 FQNEAQ (reference sequence). Sequencing used CD8+ T cells from peripheral blood, obtained from a patient given anti-PD-1 treatment. This receptor was taken from a human donor with melanoma. The chain recombines TRBV7-9 with TRBJ2-5, with unresolved D. The CDR3 DNA is TGTGCCAGCGGGTGGGTGGCAGGATACCAAGAGACCCAGTACTTC. This sequence encodes CASGWVAGYQETQYF.